This TCR beta chain was sequenced in a study of beta chain features in type 1 diabetes. Turning to the study itself: Summed over all samples, the examined sorted cells came to about 110 million.

For this clone: Antigen unknown.

Overall study findings and caveats: Within each of all four CD4+ subsets, Type 1 diabetes patients had TCRB CDR3s that were moderately but significantly shorter.

The isolated RNA, all of it, was reverse transcribed, so expressed TCRB transcripts were what got sequenced. Sequenced by immunoSEQ multiplex PCR; TCRdb stores in-frame clones only, minus some. The repertoire holds approximately 280,000 clones, over 12% seen once, with roughly 0.015% in the top ten. V shed 6 bases, J shed 7 bases, and the junction held 10 bases outside the gene matches. The CDR3 is 16 amino acids. Germline assignment: CDR1 SGHTA and CDR2 FQGNSA. This receptor was taken from a man younger than 30 with type 1 diabetes. What was sequenced was naive CD4+ T cells from blood. The genes are TRBV7-2 and TRBJ1-5, with 12 bases that match TRBD1. The CDR3 DNA sequence: TGTGCCAGCAGGACCGGGACAGGGGGCTGGGAGCAGCCCCAGCATTTT. It specifies CASRTGTGGWEQPQHF.